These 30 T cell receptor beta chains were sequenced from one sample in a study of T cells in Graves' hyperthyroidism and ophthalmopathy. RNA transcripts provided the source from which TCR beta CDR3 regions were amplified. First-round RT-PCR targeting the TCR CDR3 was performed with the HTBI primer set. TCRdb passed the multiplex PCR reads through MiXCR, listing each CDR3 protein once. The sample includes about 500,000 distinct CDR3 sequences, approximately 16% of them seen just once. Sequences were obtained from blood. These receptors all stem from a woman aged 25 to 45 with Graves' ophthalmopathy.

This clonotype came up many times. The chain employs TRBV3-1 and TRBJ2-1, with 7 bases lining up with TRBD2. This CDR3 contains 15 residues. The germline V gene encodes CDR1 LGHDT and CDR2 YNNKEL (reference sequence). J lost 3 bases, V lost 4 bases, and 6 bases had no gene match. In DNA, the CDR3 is TGTGCCAGCAGCCTGGACACGGGGGGCTACAATGAGCAGTTCTTC. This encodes CASSLDTGGYNEQFF.

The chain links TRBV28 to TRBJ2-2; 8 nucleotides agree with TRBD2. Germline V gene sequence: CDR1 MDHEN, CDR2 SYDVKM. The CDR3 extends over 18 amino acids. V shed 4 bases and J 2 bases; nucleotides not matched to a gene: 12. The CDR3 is CASSSPGSGSFNTGELFF. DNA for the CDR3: TGTGCCAGCAGTTCCCCCGGGAGCGGGAGTTTTAACACCGGGGAGCTGTTTTTT.

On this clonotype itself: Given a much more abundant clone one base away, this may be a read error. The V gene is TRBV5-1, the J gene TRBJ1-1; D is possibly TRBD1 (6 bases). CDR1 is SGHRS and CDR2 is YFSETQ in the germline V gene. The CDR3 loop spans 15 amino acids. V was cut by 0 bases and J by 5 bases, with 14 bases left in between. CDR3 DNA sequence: TGCGCCAGCAGCTTGGCCCGGGGGCCCCCTACTGAAGCTTTCTTT. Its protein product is CASSLARGPPTEAFF.

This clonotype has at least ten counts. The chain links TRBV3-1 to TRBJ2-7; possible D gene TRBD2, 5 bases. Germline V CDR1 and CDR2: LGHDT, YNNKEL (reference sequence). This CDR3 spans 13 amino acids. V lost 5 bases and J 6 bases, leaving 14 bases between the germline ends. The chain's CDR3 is CASSWPEAGEQYF. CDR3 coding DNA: TGTGCCAGCAGCTGGCCGGAGGCGGGCGAGCAGTACTTC.

The CDR3 region is CASSVSTGGGYTF. The CDR3 DNA follows: TGTGCCAGCAGCGTCAGTACAGGGGGTGGCTACACCTTC. This sequence joins TRBV6-1 and TRBJ1-2, with 8 bases aligning to TRBD1. Trimming took 6 bases from V and 7 from J; bases not matched to a gene: 7. The germline CDR1 and CDR2 sequences are MNHNS and SASEGT. This CDR3 spans 13 amino acids.

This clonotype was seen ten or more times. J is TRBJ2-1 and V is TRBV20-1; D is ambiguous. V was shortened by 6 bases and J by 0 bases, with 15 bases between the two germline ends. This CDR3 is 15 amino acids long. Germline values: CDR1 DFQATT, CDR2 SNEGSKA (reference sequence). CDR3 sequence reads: CSAGMGSSSYNEQFF. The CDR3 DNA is TGCAGTGCCGGAATGGGCTCAAGCTCCTACAATGAGCAGTTCTTC.

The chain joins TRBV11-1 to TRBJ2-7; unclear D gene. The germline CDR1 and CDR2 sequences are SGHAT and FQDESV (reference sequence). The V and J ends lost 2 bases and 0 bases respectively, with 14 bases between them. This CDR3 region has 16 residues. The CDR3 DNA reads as TGTGCCAGCAGCTTAATAAGTCTGGGAAGCTCCTACGAGCAGTACTTC. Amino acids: CASSLISLGSSYEQYF. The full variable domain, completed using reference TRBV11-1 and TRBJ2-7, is EAEVAQSPRYKITEKSQAVAFWCDPISGHATLYWYRQILGQGPELLVQFQDESVVDDSQLPKDRFSAERLKGVDSTLKIQPAELGDSAMYLCASSLISLGSSYEQYFGPGTRLTVT.

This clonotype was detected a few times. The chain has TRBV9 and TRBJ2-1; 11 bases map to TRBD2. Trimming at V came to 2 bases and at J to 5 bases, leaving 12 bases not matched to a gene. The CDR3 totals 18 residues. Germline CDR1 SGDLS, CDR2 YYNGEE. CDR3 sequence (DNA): TGTGCCAGCAGCGTGCGGGGGACGGGGACTAGCGGTGACAATGAGCAGTTCTTC. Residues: CASSVRGTGTSGDNEQFF.

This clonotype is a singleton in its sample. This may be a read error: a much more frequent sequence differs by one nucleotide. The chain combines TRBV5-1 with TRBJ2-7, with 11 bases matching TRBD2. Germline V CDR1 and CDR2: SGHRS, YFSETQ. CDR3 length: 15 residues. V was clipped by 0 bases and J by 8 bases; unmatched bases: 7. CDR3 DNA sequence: TGCGCCAGCAGCTTGGTAACTAGCGGGAGCGACAAGCAGTACTTC. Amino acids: CASSLVTSGSDKQYF.

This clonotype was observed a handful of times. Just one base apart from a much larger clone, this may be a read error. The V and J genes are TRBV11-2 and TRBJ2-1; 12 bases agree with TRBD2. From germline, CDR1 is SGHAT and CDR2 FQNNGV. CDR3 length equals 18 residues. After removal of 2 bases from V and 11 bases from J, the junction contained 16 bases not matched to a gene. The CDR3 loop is CASSLRLSSGRAVDKQFF. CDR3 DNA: TGTGCCAGCAGCTTAAGGCTCTCTAGCGGGAGGGCCGTCGATAAGCAGTTCTTC.

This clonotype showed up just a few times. CDR3 protein: CASSLGGGFNEKLFF. CDR3 DNA: TGTGCCAGCAGCTTAGGGGGGGGATTCAATGAAAAACTGTTTTTT. The chain employs TRBV7-9 and TRBJ1-4; the D gene is possibly TRBD1 (5 bases). The CDR3 consists of 15 residues. The germline CDR1 and CDR2 sequences are SEHNR and FQNEAQ (reference sequence). The V and J ends lost 1 base and 5 bases respectively, with 11 bases between them.

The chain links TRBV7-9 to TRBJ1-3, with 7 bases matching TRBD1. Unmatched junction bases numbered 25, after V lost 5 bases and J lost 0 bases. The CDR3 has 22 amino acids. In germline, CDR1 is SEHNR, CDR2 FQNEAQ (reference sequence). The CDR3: CASSPQGGSPFSDQFSGNTIYF. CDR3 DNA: TGTGCCAGCAGCCCTCAGGGGGGGAGTCCTTTCTCTGACCAATTCTCTGGAAACACCATATATTTT. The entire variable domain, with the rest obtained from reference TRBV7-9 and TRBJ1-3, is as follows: DTGVSQNPRHKITKRGQNVTFRCDPISEHNRLYWYRQTLGQGPEFLTYFQNEAQLEKSRLLSDRFSAERPKGSFSTLEIQRTEQGDSAMYLCASSPQGGSPFSDQFSGNTIYFGEGSWLTVV.

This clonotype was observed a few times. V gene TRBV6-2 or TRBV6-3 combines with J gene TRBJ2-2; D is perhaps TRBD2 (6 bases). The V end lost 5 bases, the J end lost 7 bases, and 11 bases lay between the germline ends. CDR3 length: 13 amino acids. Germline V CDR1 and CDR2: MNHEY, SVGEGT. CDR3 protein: CASSTGVVGELFF. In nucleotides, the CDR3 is TGTGCCAGCAGTACGGGAGTAGTCGGGGAGCTGTTTTTT.

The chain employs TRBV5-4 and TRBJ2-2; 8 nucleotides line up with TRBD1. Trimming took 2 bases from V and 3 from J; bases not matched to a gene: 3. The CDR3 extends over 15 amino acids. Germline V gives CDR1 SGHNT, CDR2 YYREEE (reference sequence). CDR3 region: CASSFDRGHTGELFF. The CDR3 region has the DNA TGTGCCAGCAGCTTCGACAGGGGTCACACCGGGGAGCTGTTTTTT.

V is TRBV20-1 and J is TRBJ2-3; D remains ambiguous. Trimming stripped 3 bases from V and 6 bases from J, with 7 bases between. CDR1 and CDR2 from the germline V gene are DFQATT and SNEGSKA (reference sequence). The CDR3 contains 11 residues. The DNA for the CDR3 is TGCAGTGCTAGTGACCGGGATACGCAGTATTTT. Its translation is CSASDRDTQYF.

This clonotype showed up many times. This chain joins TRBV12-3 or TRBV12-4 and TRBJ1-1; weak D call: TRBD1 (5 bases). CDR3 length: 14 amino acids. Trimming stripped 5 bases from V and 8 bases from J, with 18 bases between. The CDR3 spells CASSITTGTSEAFF. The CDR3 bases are TGTGCCAGCAGTATTACCACAGGTACCTCCGAAGCTTTCTTT.

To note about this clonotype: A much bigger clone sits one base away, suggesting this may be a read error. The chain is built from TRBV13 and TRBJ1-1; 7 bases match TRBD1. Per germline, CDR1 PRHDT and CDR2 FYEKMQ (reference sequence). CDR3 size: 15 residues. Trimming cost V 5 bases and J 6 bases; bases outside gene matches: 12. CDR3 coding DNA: TGTGCCAGCAGCGTAGAGGGGGCGTGGGGCGCTGAAGCTTTCTTT. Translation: CASSVEGAWGAEAFF.

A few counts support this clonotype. CDR3 protein: CASSLLDTSGSHLREQYF. Written as DNA, the CDR3 is TGTGCCAGCAGTTTATTGGATACTAGCGGGAGCCACCTTAGAGAGCAGTACTTC. J is TRBJ2-7 and V is TRBV28; 11 nucleotides line up with TRBD2. Germline values: CDR1 MDHEN, CDR2 SYDVKM. CDR3 length equals 18 residues. V trimming: 1 base; J trimming: 7 bases; junction bases outside the gene matches: 15. Complete variable domain (other parts from reference TRBV28 and TRBJ2-7): DVKVTQSSRYLVKRTGEKVFLECVQDMDHENMFWYRQDPGLGLRLIYFSYDVKMKEKGDIPEGYSVSREKKERFSLILESASTNQTSMYLCASSLLDTSGSHLREQYFGPGTRLTVT.

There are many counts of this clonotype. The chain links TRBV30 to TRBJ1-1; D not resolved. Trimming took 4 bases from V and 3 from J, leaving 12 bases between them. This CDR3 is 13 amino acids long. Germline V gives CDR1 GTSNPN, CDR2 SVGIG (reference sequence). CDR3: CAWIKGGDTEAFF. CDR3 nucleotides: TGTGCCTGGATTAAGGGAGGCGACACTGAAGCTTTCTTT. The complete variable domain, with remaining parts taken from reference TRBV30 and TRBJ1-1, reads SQTIHQWPATLVQPVGSPLSLECTVEGTSNPNLYWYRQAAGRGLQLLFYSVGIGQISSEVPQNLSASRPQDRQFILSSKKLLLSDSGFYLCAWIKGGDTEAFFGQGTRLTVV.

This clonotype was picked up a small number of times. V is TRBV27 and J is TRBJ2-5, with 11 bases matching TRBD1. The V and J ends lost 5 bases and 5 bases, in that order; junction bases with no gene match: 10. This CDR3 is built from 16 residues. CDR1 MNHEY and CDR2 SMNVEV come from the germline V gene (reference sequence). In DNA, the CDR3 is TGTGCCAGCAGTCCGCTCCCGGGACAGGGGGAGGAGACCCAGTACTTC. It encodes CASSPLPGQGEETQYF.

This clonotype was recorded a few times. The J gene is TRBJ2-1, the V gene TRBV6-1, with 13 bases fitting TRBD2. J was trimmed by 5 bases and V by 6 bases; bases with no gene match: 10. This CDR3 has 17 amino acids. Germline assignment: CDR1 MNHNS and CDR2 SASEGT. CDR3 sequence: CASRDTSGRALDNEQFF. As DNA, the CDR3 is TGTGCCAGCAGGGACACTAGCGGGAGGGCCTTGGACAATGAGCAGTTCTTC.

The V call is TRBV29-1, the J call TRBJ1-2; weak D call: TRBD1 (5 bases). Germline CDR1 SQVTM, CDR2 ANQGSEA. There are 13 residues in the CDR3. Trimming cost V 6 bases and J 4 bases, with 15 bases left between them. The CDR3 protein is CSVRVVGVYGYTF. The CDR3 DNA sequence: TGCAGCGTCAGGGTTGTGGGGGTCTATGGCTACACCTTC.

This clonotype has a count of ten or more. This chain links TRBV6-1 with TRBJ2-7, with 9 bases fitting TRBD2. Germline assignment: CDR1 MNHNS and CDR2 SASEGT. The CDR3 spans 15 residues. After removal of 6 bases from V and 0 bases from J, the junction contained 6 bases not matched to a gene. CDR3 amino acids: CASRAGLASSYEQYF. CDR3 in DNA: TGTGCCAGCAGAGCAGGACTAGCGAGCTCCTACGAGCAGTACTTC.

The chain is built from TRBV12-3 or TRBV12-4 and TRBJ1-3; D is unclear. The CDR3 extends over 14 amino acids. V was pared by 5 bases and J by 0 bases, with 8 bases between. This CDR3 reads CASSQDRSGNTIYF. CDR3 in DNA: TGTGCCAGCAGTCAGGACCGCTCTGGAAACACCATATATTTT.

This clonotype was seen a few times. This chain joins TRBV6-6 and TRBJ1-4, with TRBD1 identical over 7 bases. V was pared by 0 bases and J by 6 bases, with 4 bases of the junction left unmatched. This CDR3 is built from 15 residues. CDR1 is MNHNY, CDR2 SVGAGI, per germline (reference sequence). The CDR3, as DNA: TGTGCCAGCAGTTACTCGGGGACAGCCGATGAAAAACTGTTTTTT. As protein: CASSYSGTADEKLFF.

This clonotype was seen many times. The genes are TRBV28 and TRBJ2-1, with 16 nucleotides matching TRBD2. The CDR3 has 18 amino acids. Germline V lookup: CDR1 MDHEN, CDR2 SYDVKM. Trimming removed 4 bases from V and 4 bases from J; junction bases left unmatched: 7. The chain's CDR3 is CASSSLGLAGGLYNEQFF. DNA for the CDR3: TGTGCCAGCAGTTCCCTGGGACTAGCGGGAGGGTTATACAATGAGCAGTTCTTC. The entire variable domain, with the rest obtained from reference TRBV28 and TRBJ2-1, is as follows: DVKVTQSSRYLVKRTGEKVFLECVQDMDHENMFWYRQDPGLGLRLIYFSYDVKMKEKGDIPEGYSVSREKKERFSLILESASTNQTSMYLCASSSLGLAGGLYNEQFFGPGTRLTVL.

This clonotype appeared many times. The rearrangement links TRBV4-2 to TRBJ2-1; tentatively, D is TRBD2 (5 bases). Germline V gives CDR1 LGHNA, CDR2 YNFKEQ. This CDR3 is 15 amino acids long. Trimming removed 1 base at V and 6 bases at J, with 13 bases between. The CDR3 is CASSQVSSSGNEQFF. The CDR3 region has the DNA TGTGCCAGCAGCCAAGTTTCTAGCTCCGGCAATGAGCAGTTCTTC.

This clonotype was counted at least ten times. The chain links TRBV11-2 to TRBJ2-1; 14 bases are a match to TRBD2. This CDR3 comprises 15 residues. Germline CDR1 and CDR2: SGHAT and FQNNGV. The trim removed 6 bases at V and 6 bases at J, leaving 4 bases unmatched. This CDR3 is CASRPTSGRANEQFF. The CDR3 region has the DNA TGTGCCAGCAGACCGACTAGCGGGAGGGCCAATGAGCAGTTCTTC. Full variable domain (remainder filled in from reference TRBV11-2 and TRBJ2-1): EAGVAQSPRYKIIEKRQSVAFWCNPISGHATLYWYQQILGQGPKLLIQFQNNGVVDDSQLPKDRFSAERLKGVDSTLKIQPAKLEDSAVYLCASRPTSGRANEQFFGPGTRLTVL.

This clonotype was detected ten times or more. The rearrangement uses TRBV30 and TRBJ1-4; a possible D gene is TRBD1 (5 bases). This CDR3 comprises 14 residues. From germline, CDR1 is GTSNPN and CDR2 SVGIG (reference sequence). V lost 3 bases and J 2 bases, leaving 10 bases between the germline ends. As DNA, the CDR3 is TGTGCCTGGAGGAACTGGGACACTAATGAAAAACTGTTTTTT. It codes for CAWRNWDTNEKLFF.

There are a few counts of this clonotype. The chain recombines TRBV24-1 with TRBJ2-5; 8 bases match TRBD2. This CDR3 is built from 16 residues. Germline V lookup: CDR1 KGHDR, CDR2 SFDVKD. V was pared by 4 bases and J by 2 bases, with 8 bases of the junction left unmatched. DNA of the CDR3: TGTGCCACCAGTGACCCCTCGGGGGGGCCTCAAGAGACCCAGTACTTC. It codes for CATSDPSGGPQETQYF.